The 13 T cell receptor beta chains given below trace back to one sample, sequenced in a study of blood T cell repertoires in COVID-19. Produced via immunoSEQ multiplex PCR; TCRdb's table is partial and in-frame only. The sample yields a few hundred thousand clones, roughly 87% seen once. The sequenced material came from PBMCs or T cells enriched from blood (not recorded which). All receptors derive from a woman aged 25 to 39 who had recovered from COVID-19.

The chain has TRBV6-6 and TRBJ1-1, with TRBD1 matching 7 bases. The CDR3 covers 12 residues. V shed 6 bases, J shed 6 bases, and the junction held 4 bases outside the gene matches. Germline values: CDR1 MNHNY, CDR2 SVGAGI (reference sequence). The CDR3 spells CASRSTGSEAFF. CDR3 sequence (DNA): TGTGCCAGCAGGTCGACAGGGTCTGAAGCTTTCTTT.

The chain uses TRBV2 and TRBJ2-1, with 9 bases identical to TRBD2. Germline CDR1 SNHLY, CDR2 FYNNEI. The V segment lost 3 bases and the J segment 6 bases; nucleotides outside the gene matches: 9. The CDR3 sequence is 16 residues long. The CDR3 DNA sequence: TGTGCCAGCAGTGAGTCCCAACTAGCGGGTGGCAATGAGCAGTTCTTC. Translating gives CASSESQLAGGNEQFF.

The V gene is TRBV7-9, the J gene TRBJ2-3; possible D gene TRBD2, 5 bases. The CDR3 is 18 residues long. The germline V gene encodes CDR1 SEHNR and CDR2 FQNEAQ (reference sequence). Trimming cost V 5 bases and J 2 bases, with 23 bases left between them. The CDR3 nucleotides read TGTGCCAGCAGCGGACCGAGCATGGTCGACTATCTCACAGATACGCAGTATTTT. Amino acid sequence: CASSGPSMVDYLTDTQYF.

V usage is TRBV7-8 and J usage is TRBJ1-5; D perhaps matches TRBD1 (6 bases). Germline CDR1 reads SGHVS; CDR2 reads FQNEAQ. The CDR3 sequence is 15 residues long. V was clipped by 1 base and J by 3 bases, with 10 bases between them. DNA for the CDR3: TGTGCCAGCAGCTTAGGGCAGGGGAACAATCAGCCCCAGCATTTT. Protein sequence: CASSLGQGNNQPQHF.

The genes are TRBV6-5 and TRBJ1-2; TRBD1 agrees at 8 bases. The CDR3 is 15 residues long. Unmatched junction bases numbered 10, after V lost 6 bases and J lost 4 bases. Germline assignment: CDR1 MNHEY and CDR2 SVGAGI. The DNA of the CDR3 is TGTGCCAGCAGCCCCAGGGGGCTTATCAGCTATGGCTACACCTTC. Translation gives CASSPRGLISYGYTF.

This clone was seen only once. V usage is TRBV13 and J usage is TRBJ2-1; TRBD2 matches at 11 bases. CDR3 length: 14 residues. V dropped 5 bases and J dropped 6; count of bases not matched to a gene: 3. Germline CDR1 is PRHDT and CDR2 is FYEKMQ (reference sequence). CDR3 protein: CASSPGTSGNEQFF. The DNA of the CDR3 is TGTGCCAGCAGCCCGGGGACTAGCGGCAATGAGCAGTTCTTC.

J is TRBJ1-5 and V is TRBV6-5; no reliable D call. This CDR3 spans 14 amino acids. The V end lost 7 bases, the J end lost 0 bases, and 10 bases lay between the germline ends. Germline assignment: CDR1 MNHEY and CDR2 SVGAGI. The CDR3 nucleotides read TGTGCCAGCAAAAACAGCTATAGCAATCAGCCCCAGCATTTT. Its translation is CASKNSYSNQPQHF.

The V call is TRBV7-2, the J call TRBJ2-5; 8 bases match TRBD2. V shed 2 bases, J shed 2 bases, and the junction held 7 bases outside the gene matches. This CDR3 comprises 16 residues. Germline values: CDR1 SGHTA, CDR2 FQGNSA. The CDR3 coding sequence is TGTGCCAGCAGCTTATCCGCGGGAGGTGGGCAAGAGACCCAGTACTTC. Encoded protein: CASSLSAGGGQETQYF.

The V and J genes are TRBV14 and TRBJ2-1, with TRBD2 identical over 7 bases. CDR3 length: 14 amino acids. The germline CDR1 and CDR2 sequences are SGHDN and FVKESK. The trim removed 4 bases at V and 7 bases at J, leaving 7 bases unmatched. The CDR3 sequence is CASSLELADNEQFF. The CDR3 DNA is TGTGCCAGCAGCCTGGAGCTAGCGGATAATGAGCAGTTCTTC.

This chain links TRBV6-5 with TRBJ1-5; D gene uncertain. The CDR3 totals 14 residues. V was pared by 5 bases and J by 0 bases, with 8 bases between. Germline CDR1 is MNHEY and CDR2 is SVGAGI. The CDR3 spells CASSTVYSNQPQHF. Written as DNA, the CDR3 is TGTGCCAGCAGTACAGTTTATAGCAATCAGCCCCAGCATTTT.

A few counts support this clone. The V call is TRBV2, the J call TRBJ2-1; 10 positions agree with TRBD2. The trim removed 7 bases at V and 7 bases at J, leaving 10 bases unmatched. The length of the CDR3 is 15 residues. Per the germline V gene, CDR1 is SNHLY and CDR2 is FYNNEI. CDR3 loop: CASNPLAGVGNEQFF. CDR3 bases: TGTGCCAGCAACCCTCTAGCGGGAGTAGGAAATGAGCAGTTCTTC.

The V call is TRBV19, the J call TRBJ2-1, with D tentatively TRBD1 (6 bases). V was cut by 2 bases and J by 0 bases, with 14 bases left in between. The length of the CDR3 is 17 residues. From germline, CDR1 is LNHDA and CDR2 SQIVND (reference sequence). CDR3 amino acids: CASSIPRTESSYNEQFF. The CDR3 DNA sequence: TGTGCCAGTAGTATACCCCGGACAGAGAGCTCCTACAATGAGCAGTTCTTC.

The chain employs TRBV7-2 and TRBJ2-3; TRBD1 might be the D (6 bases). CDR1 is SGHTA, CDR2 FQGNSA, per germline. The CDR3 totals 14 residues. V gave up 2 bases and J gave up 4 bases, with 10 bases separating them. The CDR3 nucleotides read TGTGCCAGCAGCTTATACAGGGACCCAGATACGCAGTATTTT. Its protein product is CASSLYRDPDTQYF. The full variable domain, its missing parts supplied by reference TRBV7-2 and TRBJ2-3, is GAGVSQSPSNKVTEKGKDVELRCDPISGHTALYWYRQSLGQGLEFLIYFQGNSAPDKSGLPSDRFSAERTGGSVSTLTIQRTQQEDSAVYLCASSLYRDPDTQYFGPGTRLTVL.